This T cell receptor (beta chain) was sequenced during a study of identical twins. Study outcomes and limitations: Invariant MAIT and iNKT cells could partly confound zero-insertion analyses.

TCRdb itself ran the 5' RACE reads through MiXCR, one entry per CDR3 protein. The sample shows under 300,000 distinct CDR3 sequences, roughly 13% of them seen only once. The V gene lost 5 bases and the J gene lost 2 bases, with 16 bases spanning the gap. Per the germline V gene, CDR1 is LNHDA and CDR2 is SQIVND (reference sequence). The CDR3 contains 16 residues. A word on this clonotype: Its target is unknown.

This same sample was also part of a study on yellow fever vaccine responses in identical twins.

The chain uses TRBV19 and TRBJ1-5; a weak D match, TRBD1 (5 bases). The sequence came from a woman aged 18 to 35 in good health. The sample taken for sequencing was memory (CD45RO+) T cells sorted from blood. CDR3 amino acids: CASSLGWGVRNQPQHF. The DNA of the CDR3 is TGTGCCAGTAGTCTCGGCTGGGGCGTACGCAATCAGCCCCAGCATTTT.